This note documents a single T cell receptor beta chain sequence. Antigen: not known. Some clones are missing from TCRdb's copy, which holds only in-frame ones; the method was immunoSEQ multiplex PCR. The sample shows millions of clones, around 95% of them seen only once. The entry originates in a study of shared clonotypes between healthy human individuals. The study, taken as a whole, reports: Large sequencing depth failed to make sorted-subset sequencing complete, rarefaction showed.

There are 12 residues in the CDR3. The germline CDR1 and CDR2 sequences are SGHTS and YDEGEE. V shed 5 bases and J shed 3 bases, with 6 bases lying between them. The sequenced sample was naive CD4+ T cells sorted from blood. Subset: CD45RA+ positively selected. The sequence came from a man aged 18 to 35 in good health. The rearrangement joins TRBV5-8 to TRBJ1-5; D uncertain. The CDR3 spells CASRRYNQPQHF. The CDR3 nucleotides read TGTGCCAGCAGACGGTACAATCAGCCCCAGCATTTT.